The 30 T cell receptor beta chains in this list originate from one sample, sequenced in a study of Ad26.COV2.S vaccination and SARS-CoV-2 variants. Treatment meaning: some 19 received Ad26.COV2.S at low or high dose, single or two shots; five or six received placebo; per-sample allocation not given. Sampling took place 63 days after the first vaccine or placebo injection. Only in-frame clones appear in the TCRdb table, and some are missing; sequencing was by immunoSEQ multiplex PCR. The sample contains about 680,000 clones, about 89% of which appear only once. The sample here was peripheral blood, taken in a trial of Ad26.COV2.S vaccine versus placebo. The source of these receptors is a person between 18 and 59 years old who received the Ad26.COV2.S COVID-19 vaccine or a placebo.

This clone was counted between two and nine times. This chain joins TRBV11-2 and TRBJ1-2; D is perhaps TRBD1 (6 bases). Trimming pared 3 bases from V and 10 bases from J, leaving 15 bases between. This CDR3 has 13 amino acids. Germline V gene sequence: CDR1 SGHAT, CDR2 FQNNGV. CDR3 protein: CASSFGIGQIYTF. In DNA, the CDR3 is TGTGCCAGCAGCTTCGGAATTGGACAGATCTACACCTTC.

This clone came up a few times. The chain couples TRBV18 to TRBJ1-1, with 7 bases identical to TRBD1. This CDR3 is 15 amino acids long. V shed 3 bases and J 1 base; nucleotides not matched to a gene: 5. CDR1 is KGHSH and CDR2 is LQKENI in the germline V gene. The CDR3 loop reads CASSPSGTENTEAFF. The CDR3 coding sequence is TGTGCCAGCTCACCCTCCGGGACAGAGAACACTGAAGCTTTCTTT.

The rearrangement joins TRBV25-1 to TRBJ2-7; 7 nucleotides agree with TRBD1. Germline assignment: CDR1 MGHDK and CDR2 SYGVNS. The V and J ends lost 10 bases and 2 bases, in that order; junction bases with no gene match: 14. CDR3 length equals 15 residues. CDR3 protein: CATTPGQSRAYEQYF. CDR3 nucleotides: TGTGCCACTACACCGGGACAGTCAAGGGCCTACGAGCAGTACTTC.

The rearrangement links TRBV5-4 to TRBJ2-3; D ambiguous. V lost 1 base and J 4 bases, leaving 4 bases between the germline ends. CDR1 and CDR2 (germline): SGHNT, YYREEE (reference sequence). The CDR3 length is 12 residues. CDR3 amino acids: CASSLIADTQYF. CDR3 sequence (DNA): TGTGCCAGCAGCTTGATTGCAGATACGCAGTATTTT.

The chain is built from TRBV6-4 and TRBJ2-3; a possible D gene is TRBD2 (5 bases). Germline CDR1 MRHNA, CDR2 SNTAGT. Trimming removed 3 bases at V and 4 bases at J, with 11 bases between. There are 14 residues in the CDR3. CDR3 loop: CASSESGSADTQYF. CDR3 nucleotide sequence: TGTGCCAGCAGTGAGAGTGGGAGCGCAGATACGCAGTATTTT.

In DNA form, the CDR3 reads TGTGCCAGCCGGGCTACAGATACGCAGTATTTT. As protein: CASRATDTQYF. This rearrangement joins TRBV6-6 to TRBJ2-3; D is ambiguous. The CDR3 runs 11 residues. The germline CDR1 and CDR2 sequences are MNHNY and SVGAGI (reference sequence). The V gene lost 8 bases and the J gene lost 3 bases, with 6 bases spanning the gap.

This clone was recorded only once. The chain combines TRBV14 with TRBJ2-1; 13 nucleotides align to TRBD2. This CDR3 comprises 14 residues. The V gene's germline CDR1 is SGHDN and CDR2 FVKESK. Trimming removed 4 bases from V and 11 bases from J; junction bases left unmatched: 5. CDR3 nucleotides: TGTGCCAGCAGCCTGGGACTAGCGGGGCCTAAGCAGTTCTTC. Protein sequence: CASSLGLAGPKQFF.

This chain links TRBV14 with TRBJ1-2; D perhaps matches TRBD1 (6 bases). Trimming cost V 0 bases and J 2 bases, with 7 bases left between them. The CDR3 has 14 amino acids. The germline V gene has CDR1 SGHDN and CDR2 FVKESK. CDR3 nucleotide sequence: TGTGCCAGCAGCCAAGATACAGGGAACTATGGCTACACCTTC. Its protein product is CASSQDTGNYGYTF.

The sample holds one count of this clone. V gene TRBV3-1 (or the pseudogene TRBV3-2) combines with J gene TRBJ2-5; 9 positions match TRBD1. The germline V gene encodes CDR1 LGHDT and CDR2 YNNKEL (reference sequence). The CDR3 contains 14 residues. Losses at the gene ends were 4 bases for V and 6 bases for J; bases not matched to a gene: 6. The CDR3 DNA reads as TGTGCCAGCAGCCCTCCGGGACAGGGACAGACCCAGTACTTC. Its protein is CASSPPGQGQTQYF.

This clone was counted a single time. The chain uses TRBV7-9 and TRBJ2-5, with 8 bases that match TRBD2. CDR3 length: 16 residues. The V gene's germline CDR1 is SEHNR and CDR2 FQNEAQ (reference sequence). V was pared by 2 bases and J by 5 bases, with 10 bases of the junction left unmatched. Here the CDR3 reads CASSLMAGGQGETQYF. As DNA, the CDR3 is TGTGCCAGCAGCTTAATGGCGGGGGGCCAGGGGGAGACCCAGTACTTC.

This chain links TRBV29-1 with TRBJ2-2; no definite D call. This CDR3 spans 12 amino acids. Germline V gives CDR1 SQVTM, CDR2 ANQGSEA. Trimming took 7 bases from V and 5 from J, leaving 11 bases between them. CDR3 region: CSALTGTGELFF. The DNA for the CDR3 is TGCAGCGCTTTGACTGGAACCGGGGAGCTGTTTTTT.

The rearrangement joins TRBV7-3 to TRBJ2-6; D not resolved. Trimming removed 0 bases from V and 3 bases from J, with 18 bases in between. This CDR3 region has 19 residues. Looked up from germline, CDR1 is SGHTA and CDR2 is FQGTGA. The CDR3 protein is CASSLTSGNWRGGANVLTF. The CDR3 DNA reads TGTGCCAGCAGCTTAACATCGGGTAATTGGCGAGGTGGGGCCAACGTCCTGACTTTC.

This chain uses TRBV7-3 with TRBJ1-6; 8 bases agree with TRBD1. In germline, CDR1 is SGHTA, CDR2 FQGTGA. The ends lost 4 bases at V and 10 bases at J; junction bases unmatched: 9. CDR3 size: 15 residues. Written as DNA, the CDR3 is TGTGCCAGCAGCTCCACAGGGGGACCAGAGTCACCCCTCCACTTT. It is translated as CASSSTGGPESPLHF.

The rearrangement uses TRBV6-5 and TRBJ2-5; 10 bases are shared with TRBD1. The CDR3 consists of 15 residues. Unmatched junction bases numbered 3, after V lost 0 bases and J lost 5 bases. Germline-derived CDR1 and CDR2 are MNHEY and SVGAGI. DNA of the CDR3: TGTGCCAGCAGTTACTCCCGGGACAGGGGTGAGACCCAGTACTTC. As protein: CASSYSRDRGETQYF.

The chain uses TRBV4-2 and TRBJ1-5, with 10 bases aligning to TRBD1. CDR1 is LGHNA, CDR2 YNFKEQ, per germline. This CDR3 contains 15 residues. V gave up 4 bases and J gave up 3 bases; unmatched junction bases: 3. The CDR3 loop is CASSLDRGINQPQHF. The CDR3 DNA reads TGTGCCAGCAGCCTGGACAGGGGGATCAATCAGCCCCAGCATTTT.

The rearrangement links TRBV12-5 to TRBJ1-1; 7 bases match TRBD1. V lost 1 base, J lost 3 bases, and 2 bases stayed unmatched. There are 14 residues in the CDR3. CDR1 and CDR2 (germline): LGHNT, FRNRAP. CDR3 sequence (DNA): TGTGCTAGTGGTTTGGGACAGGGTTACACTGAAGCTTTCTTT. This sequence encodes CASGLGQGYTEAFF.

The rearrangement uses TRBV2 and TRBJ2-7; a possible D gene is TRBD1 (6 bases). V dropped 7 bases and J dropped 3 bases, with 13 bases sitting between them. The germline V gene encodes CDR1 SNHLY and CDR2 FYNNEI. The CDR3 extends over 13 amino acids. The CDR3 nucleotides read TGTGCCAGCAAACGGGACACCCTCTACGAGCAGTACTTC. Its translation is CASKRDTLYEQYF. Supplemented by reference TRBV2 and TRBJ2-7, the full variable domain reads EPEVTQTPSHQVTQMGQEVILRCVPISNHLYFYWYRQILGQKVEFLVSFYNNEISEKSEIFDDQFSVERPDGSNFTLKIRSTKLEDSAMYFCASKRDTLYEQYFGPGTRLTVT.

This sequence joins TRBV28 and TRBJ1-1; D unclear. The CDR3 runs 12 residues. Between the trimmed V and J ends, which lost 5 bases and 3 bases, there was a span of 7 bases. Germline V gene lookup returns CDR1 MDHEN and CDR2 SYDVKM. Here the CDR3 DNA reads TGTGCCAGCAGTGAGGGCCACACTGAAGCTTTCTTT. Encoded protein: CASSEGHTEAFF.

The chain carries TRBV10-3 and TRBJ2-2; D ambiguous. There are 16 residues in the CDR3. Trimming left V 6 bases short and J 7 bases short, with 21 bases between. CDR1 ENHRY and CDR2 SYGVKD come from the germline V gene. CDR3: CAISEPLGPSIGELFF. The CDR3 coding sequence is TGTGCCATCAGCGAACCTCTTGGACCGTCCATCGGGGAGCTGTTTTTT.

V is TRBV7-2 and J is TRBJ1-6; no clear D gene. Trimming pared 5 bases from V and 10 bases from J, leaving 15 bases between. Germline V gene lookup returns CDR1 SGHTA and CDR2 FQGNSA. The CDR3 is 14 amino acids. The CDR3 is CASSLGRAGSPLHF. DNA of the CDR3: TGTGCCAGCAGCCTAGGGCGCGCGGGCTCACCCCTCCACTTT.

The rearrangement links TRBV24-1 to TRBJ2-3; TRBD1 agrees at 7 bases. J lost 2 bases, V lost 5 bases, and 9 bases had no gene match. Germline-derived CDR1 and CDR2 are KGHDR and SFDVKD. The CDR3 covers 16 residues. CDR3 protein: CATSAPGQESTDTQYF. CDR3 in DNA: TGTGCCACCAGTGCGCCAGGACAGGAGTCCACAGATACGCAGTATTTT.

V usage is TRBV19 and J usage is TRBJ1-5; D unresolved. Germline V gene sequence: CDR1 LNHDA, CDR2 SQIVND (reference sequence). V was shortened by 5 bases and J by 3 bases, with 5 bases between the two germline ends. This CDR3 contains 12 residues. The CDR3 region has the DNA TGTGCCAGTAGTCCCCTCAATCAGCCCCAGCATTTT. Translation: CASSPLNQPQHF.

CDR3 in amino acids: CAWSVPGSGKAFF. The CDR3 nucleotides read TGTGCCTGGAGTGTACCGGGCTCAGGTAAAGCTTTCTTT. The chain recombines TRBV30 with TRBJ1-1; D unresolved. CDR3 length: 13 residues. Germline V gene sequence: CDR1 GTSNPN, CDR2 SVGIG (reference sequence). V lost 0 bases and J lost 9, with 14 bases in between.

This chain connects TRBV25-1 to TRBJ2-2; no clear D. Germline lookup yields CDR1 MGHDK and CDR2 SYGVNS. The CDR3 sequence is 13 residues long. Trimming removed 5 bases at V and 2 bases at J, with 6 bases between. CDR3 residues: CASSSVNTGELFF. The DNA for the CDR3 is TGTGCCAGCAGTTCGGTCAACACCGGGGAGCTGTTTTTT.

This clone was picked up a small number of times. This chain links TRBV30 with TRBJ1-1; TRBD1 is a possible D gene (5 bases). Germline V CDR1 and CDR2: GTSNPN, SVGIG (reference sequence). V dropped 8 bases and J dropped 1 base, with 11 bases sitting between them. There are 12 residues in the CDR3. Here the CDR3 reads CAGGRGNTEAFF. CDR3 in DNA: TGTGCCGGGGGTAGGGGGAACACTGAAGCTTTCTTT.

The chain uses TRBV10-3 and TRBJ1-2; D is undetermined. Trimming left V 0 bases short and J 10 bases short, with 9 bases between. The germline gives CDR1 ENHRY, CDR2 SYGVKD. The CDR3 contains 12 residues. CDR3 coding DNA: TGTGCCATCAGTGAGTCGAATCCATCCTACACCTTC. Translation gives CAISESNPSYTF.

In its sample, this clone was seen a few times. The same CDR3 arises from other DNA sequences in this sample as well. This chain joins TRBV6-5 and TRBJ1-1; D gene ambiguous. Germline V gene sequence: CDR1 MNHEY, CDR2 SVGAGI. This CDR3 has 14 residues. V was trimmed by 0 bases and J by 2 bases, leaving 7 bases between them. The CDR3 reads CASSYSRVNTEAFF. CDR3 in DNA: TGTGCCAGCAGTTACTCGCGGGTAAACACTGAAGCTTTCTTT.

The chain couples TRBV2 to TRBJ2-7; no clear D gene. Germline V gene data show CDR1 as SNHLY and CDR2 as FYNNEI. The CDR3 spans 11 residues. V lost 4 bases to trimming and J lost 5 bases, with 6 bases between them. The CDR3 bases are TGTGCCAGCAGTGGCCAGAACGAGCAGTACTTC. The encoded protein is CASSGQNEQYF.

The CDR3 nucleotides read TGTGCCAGCAGGACGGGAACCTACGAGCAGTACTTC. It codes for CASRTGTYEQYF. The rearrangement links TRBV6-5 to TRBJ2-7, with D possibly matching TRBD2 (5 bases). The V gene lost 6 bases and the J gene lost 2 bases, with 8 bases spanning the gap. CDR1 MNHEY and CDR2 SVGAGI come from the germline V gene. The CDR3 has 12 residues.

To note about this clone: Other DNA sequences of this sample code for an identical CDR3. The V gene is TRBV2, the J gene TRBJ2-6; D is ambiguous. Germline CDR1 reads SNHLY; CDR2 reads FYNNEI. The V and J ends lost 4 bases and 0 bases respectively, with 7 bases between them. The CDR3 totals 15 residues. The CDR3 nucleotides read TGTGCCAGCAGTGTAAAGGGCTCTGGGGCCAACGTCCTGACTTTC. Amino acid sequence: CASSVKGSGANVLTF.